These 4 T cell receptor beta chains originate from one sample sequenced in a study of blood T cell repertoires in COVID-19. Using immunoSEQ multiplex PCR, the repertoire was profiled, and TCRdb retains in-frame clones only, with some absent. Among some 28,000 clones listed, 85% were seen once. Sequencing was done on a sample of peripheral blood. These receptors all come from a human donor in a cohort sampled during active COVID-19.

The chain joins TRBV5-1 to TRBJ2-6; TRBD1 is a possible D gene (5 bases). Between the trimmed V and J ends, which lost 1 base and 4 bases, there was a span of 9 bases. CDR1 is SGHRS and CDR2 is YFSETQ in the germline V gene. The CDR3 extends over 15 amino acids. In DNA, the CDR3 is TGCGCCAGCAGCTTGATGGGGCCAGGGGCCAACGTCCTGACTTTC. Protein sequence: CASSLMGPGANVLTF.

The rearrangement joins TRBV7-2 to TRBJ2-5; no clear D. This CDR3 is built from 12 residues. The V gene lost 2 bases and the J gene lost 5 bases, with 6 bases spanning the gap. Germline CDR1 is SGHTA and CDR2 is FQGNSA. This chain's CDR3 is CASSLSSETQYF. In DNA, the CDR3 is TGTGCCAGCAGCTTATCGTCCGAGACCCAGTACTTC.

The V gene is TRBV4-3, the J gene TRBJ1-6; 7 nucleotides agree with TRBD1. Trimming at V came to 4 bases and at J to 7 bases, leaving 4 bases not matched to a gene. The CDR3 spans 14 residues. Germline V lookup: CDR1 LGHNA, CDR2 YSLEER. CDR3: CASSLDRVNSPLHF. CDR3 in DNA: TGCGCCAGCAGCCTCGACAGGGTAAATTCACCCCTCCACTTT.

CDR3: CASSPWTGDQKLFF. The CDR3 nucleotides read TGTGCCAGCAGCCCGTGGACAGGGGATCAAAAACTGTTTTTT. This chain joins TRBV7-8 and TRBJ1-4; 9 nucleotides agree with TRBD1. Germline V CDR1 and CDR2: SGHVS, FQNEAQ. J lost 9 bases, V lost 5 bases, and 7 bases had no gene match. The CDR3 covers 14 residues.